This passage covers 6 T cell receptor beta chains from one sample sequenced in a study of identical twins (dated by TCRdb to 2016 to 2017). Libraries were built with 5' RACE. Reads for this sample came from an Illumina HiSeq 2000. The public reads were run again by TCRdb, first through fastp at Q25 and then through MiXCR, and only productive beta chains were kept. Records with the same CDR3 protein are collapsed into one entry carrying the most frequent genes and DNA. The sample contains 500,000 or so distinct CDR3 sequences, 14% of them found a single time. Approximately 0.98% of the sample comes from the top ten. The data also belong to a second study, concerning yellow fever vaccine responses in identical twins.

The sequenced sample was CD4+ T cells sorted from blood. Every receptor here comes from a woman between 18 and 30 years old in good health.

This clonotype was seen more than once but under ten times. The genes are TRBV24-1 and TRBJ1-2, with D unclear. The CDR3 is 15 residues long. V lost 2 bases and J 1 base, leaving 10 bases between the germline ends. Germline assignment: CDR1 KGHDR and CDR2 SFDVKD. DNA for the CDR3: TGTGCCACCAGTGATTCGCGACCCGATAACTATGGCTACACCTTC. This encodes CATSDSRPDNYGYTF.

This clonotype came up a few times. The rearrangement joins TRBV7-3 to TRBJ2-7; D unresolved. The V gene's germline CDR1 is SGHTA and CDR2 FQGTGA. With 3 bases removed from V and 2 bases from J, the gap between germline ends came to 17 bases. The CDR3 is 16 residues long. The CDR3 is CASSFSSETPTYEQYF. DNA of the CDR3: TGTGCCAGCAGCTTCTCCTCGGAAACACCAACCTACGAGCAGTACTTC.

This clonotype was picked up many times. The chain recombines TRBV12-3 or TRBV12-4 with TRBJ2-7; no clear D. The CDR3 spans 15 residues. Trimming took 5 bases from V and 0 from J, leaving 14 bases between them. CDR3 DNA sequence: TGTGCCAGCAGTCCAGGAGCAAATGCCTCCTACGAGCAGTACTTC. Translating it yields CASSPGANASYEQYF.

The chain combines TRBV25-1 with TRBJ2-3; perhaps D is TRBD1 or TRBD2 (7 bases each). The V end was cut by 2 bases, the J end by 1 base, with 28 bases between. The length of the CDR3 is 21 residues. In germline, CDR1 is MGHDK, CDR2 SYGVNS. The CDR3 region is CASSEETRREGQPLRTDTQYF. The CDR3 nucleotides read TGTGCCAGCAGTGAAGAAACCAGGAGGGAGGGACAGCCTTTGCGCACAGATACGCAGTATTTT.

The V call is TRBV2, the J call TRBJ2-1; 7 bases line up with TRBD2. V shed 6 bases and J 9 bases; nucleotides not matched to a gene: 8. The CDR3 loop spans 13 amino acids. Germline V gives CDR1 SNHLY, CDR2 FYNNEI. CDR3 amino acids: CASRGGSGSEQFF. As DNA, the CDR3 is TGTGCCAGCAGGGGGGGGTCTGGGAGTGAGCAGTTCTTC.

This clonotype was detected a few times. The chain recombines TRBV5-1 with TRBJ2-2; the D is unclear. The CDR3 has 16 amino acids. V was clipped by 2 bases and J by 6 bases, with 17 bases between them. Germline assignment: CDR1 SGHRS and CDR2 YFSETQ. The CDR3 region is CASSFPTSHRPGELFF. DNA for the CDR3: TGCGCCAGCAGCTTCCCCACGTCCCACCGCCCCGGGGAGCTGTTTTTT.